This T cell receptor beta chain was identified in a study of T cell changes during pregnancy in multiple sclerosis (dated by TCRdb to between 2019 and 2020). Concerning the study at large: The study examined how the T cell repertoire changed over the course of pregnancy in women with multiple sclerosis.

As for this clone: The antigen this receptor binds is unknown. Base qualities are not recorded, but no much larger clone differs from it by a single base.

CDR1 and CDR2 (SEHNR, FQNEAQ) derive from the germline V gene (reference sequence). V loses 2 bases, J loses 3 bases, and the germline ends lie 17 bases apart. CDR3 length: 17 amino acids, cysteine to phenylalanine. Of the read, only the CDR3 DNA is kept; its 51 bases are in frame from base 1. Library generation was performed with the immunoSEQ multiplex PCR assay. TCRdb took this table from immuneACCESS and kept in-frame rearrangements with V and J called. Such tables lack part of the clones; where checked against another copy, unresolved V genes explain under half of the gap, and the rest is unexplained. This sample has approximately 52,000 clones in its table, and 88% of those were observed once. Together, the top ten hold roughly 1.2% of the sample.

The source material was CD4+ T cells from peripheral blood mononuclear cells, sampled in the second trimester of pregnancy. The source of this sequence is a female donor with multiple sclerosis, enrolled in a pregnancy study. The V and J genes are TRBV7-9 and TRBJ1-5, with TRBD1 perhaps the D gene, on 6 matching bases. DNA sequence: TGTGCCAGCAGCTTATACTTAGATCGACAGGCCAATCAGCCCCAGCATTTT. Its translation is CASSLYLDRQANQPQHF.